This T cell receptor (beta chain) was documented in a study of response to subunit inactivated influenza vaccine. TCRdb analysed the RT-PCR reads with MiXCR anew, one entry per CDR3 protein. This sample has over 150,000 distinct CDR3 sequences; about 11% occur once, and the top ten carry roughly a third. Study-level points and caveats: Every seasonal influenza vaccination brings in few new T cells, the authors suggested.

On this clonotype itself: The target antigen is unknown.

CDR1 SGHAT and CDR2 FQDESV come from the germline V gene (reference sequence). The CDR3 covers 20 residues. The ends lost 3 bases at V and 5 bases at J; junction bases unmatched: 18. Sequencing used CD8+ T cells sorted from PBMCs, obtained around 25 months after vaccination. This TCR came from a man aged 45-69 years who received an inactivated influenza vaccine. J is TRBJ2-1 and V is TRBV11-1; 11 nucleotides agree with TRBD2. This chain's CDR3 is CASSFSYRRVGTSGNNEQFF. CDR3 bases: TGTGCCAGCAGCTTCAGCTATCGGAGGGTCGGGACTAGCGGAAACAATGAGCAGTTCTTC.